This TCR beta chain is drawn from a study of shared T cell receptors in the human thymus. Libraries were prepared by immunoSEQ multiplex PCR; TCRdb keeps only in-frame clonotypes and omits some of them. The sample includes more than 550,000 clones, roughly 88% of them seen just once. Germline V lookup: CDR1 LNHNV, CDR2 YYDKDF (reference sequence). The J segment lost 2 bases and the V segment lost 0 bases, leaving 10 bases of the junction unmatched. The CDR3 contains 19 residues. These data are also associated with another study on human thymus T cells.

The J gene is TRBJ2-3, the V gene TRBV15; 11 bases match TRBD2. The clonotype comes from a girl under three years old with a congenital heart defect. Sequenced input: thymocytes. This CDR3 reads CATSRDGGTSGTHTDTQYF. CDR3 DNA sequence: TGTGCCACCAGCAGAGACGGGGGGACTAGCGGAACACACACAGATACGCAGTATTTT.